Listed here is a single T cell receptor (beta chain). What it binds is unknown. The sample belongs to a study of cytomegalovirus exposure and HLA in healthy donors. PCR involved 60 Vbeta and 13 Jbeta primers. The method was immunoSEQ multiplex PCR; TCRdb's version includes in-frame clones alone and lacks a portion of them. The top ten hold roughly 3.5% of the sample, which has 55,000 to 70,000 clones, 80% seen once. Study conclusions and caveats: In vitro assays verified that a few CMV-associated chains recognized CMV antigens specifically. Diagnosis of cytomegalovirus status made by the classifier reportedly showed high specificity and sensitivity.

The clonotype comes from a woman between 40 and 50 years old in good health and CMV-seronegative. Material: PBMCs.

CDR3 region: CASSPIQGRGTEAFF. In nucleotides, the CDR3 is TGTGCCAGCAGCCCGATTCAGGGGCGCGGGACTGAAGCTTTCTTT. The chain carries TRBV7-9 and TRBJ1-1; D might be TRBD1 (6 bases). Trimming pared 5 bases from V and 5 bases from J, leaving 18 bases between. The CDR3 consists of 15 residues. CDR1 is SEHNR and CDR2 is FQNEAQ in the germline V gene (reference sequence). Complete variable domain (other parts from reference TRBV7-9 and TRBJ1-1): DTGVSQNPRHKITKRGQNVTFRCDPISEHNRLYWYRQTLGQGPEFLTYFQNEAQLEKSRLLSDRFSAERPKGSFSTLEIQRTEQGDSAMYLCASSPIQGRGTEAFFGQGTRLTVV.